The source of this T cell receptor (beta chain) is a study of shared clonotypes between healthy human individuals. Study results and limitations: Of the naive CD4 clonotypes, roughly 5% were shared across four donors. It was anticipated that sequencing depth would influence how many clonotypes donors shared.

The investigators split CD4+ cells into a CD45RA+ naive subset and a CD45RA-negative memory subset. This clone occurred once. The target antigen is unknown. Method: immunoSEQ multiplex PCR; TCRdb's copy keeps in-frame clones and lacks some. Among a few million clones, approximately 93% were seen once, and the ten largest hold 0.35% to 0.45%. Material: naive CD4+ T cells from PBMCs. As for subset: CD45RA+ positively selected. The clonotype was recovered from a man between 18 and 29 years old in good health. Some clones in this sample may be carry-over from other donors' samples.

The CDR3 nucleotides read TGTGCCACCTTTGATAGACGCCTGTACAATCAGCCCCAGCATTTT. The encoded protein is CATFDRRLYNQPQHF. J is TRBJ1-5 and V is TRBV6-1; D is unresolved. Germline V CDR1 and CDR2: MNHNS, SASEGT. Trimming pared 10 bases from V and 3 bases from J, leaving 19 bases between. The CDR3 length is 15 residues.